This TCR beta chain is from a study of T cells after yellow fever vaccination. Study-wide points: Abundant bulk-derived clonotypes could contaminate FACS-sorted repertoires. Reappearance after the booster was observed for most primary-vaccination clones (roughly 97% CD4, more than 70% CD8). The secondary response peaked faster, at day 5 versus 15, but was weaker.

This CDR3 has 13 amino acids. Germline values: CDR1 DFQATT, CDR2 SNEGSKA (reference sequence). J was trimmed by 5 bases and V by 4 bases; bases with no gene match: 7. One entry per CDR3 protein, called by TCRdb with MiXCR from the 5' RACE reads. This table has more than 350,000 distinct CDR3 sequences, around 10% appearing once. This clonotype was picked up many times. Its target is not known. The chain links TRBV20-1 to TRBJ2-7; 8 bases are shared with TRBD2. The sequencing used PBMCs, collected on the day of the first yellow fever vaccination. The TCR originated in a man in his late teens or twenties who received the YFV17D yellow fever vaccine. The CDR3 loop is CSATVAGLDEQYF. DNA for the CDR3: TGCAGTGCTACCGTAGCGGGGCTCGACGAGCAGTACTTC.